Shown below are 11 T cell receptor beta chains from a single sample sequenced in a study of OX40 agonist ivuxolimab in advanced cancers. Profiling relied on immunoSEQ multiplex PCR, and the TCRdb table lists in-frame clones only, not all of them. The data hold around 12,000 clones, with approximately 78% observed a single time. The sample here was CD4+ or CD8+ T cells sorted from blood, taken in a trial of the OX40 agonist ivuxolimab. The source of these receptors is an adult with an advanced solid tumor such as melanoma, head and neck, liver or kidney cancer.

This chain joins TRBV6-4 and TRBJ1-1; D may be TRBD1 (6 bases). V lost 2 bases, J lost 0 bases, and 19 bases lay in between. Germline loops: CDR1 MRHNA, CDR2 SNTAGT. The CDR3 sequence is 18 residues long. The CDR3: CASSDPTGRGGMNTEAFF. CDR3 nucleotides: TGTGCCAGCAGTGACCCCACAGGGAGGGGGGGAATGAACACTGAAGCTTTCTTT.

The rearrangement uses TRBV20-1 and TRBJ1-2; D not resolved. The V and J ends lost 3 bases and 8 bases respectively, with 7 bases between them. The CDR3 loop spans 10 amino acids. From germline, CDR1 is DFQATT and CDR2 SNEGSKA (reference sequence). The chain's CDR3 is CSARTRGYTF. CDR3 nucleotides: TGCAGTGCTAGGACACGAGGCTACACCTTC.

This clone is a singleton in its sample. The rearrangement joins TRBV7-3 to TRBJ1-2; TRBD1 matches at 8 bases. The CDR3 runs to 15 residues. Germline CDR1 is SGHTA and CDR2 is FQGTGA. Trimming cost V 4 bases and J 7 bases; bases outside gene matches: 11. CDR3 loop: CASSSDRAPTPGYTF. CDR3 coding DNA: TGTGCCAGCAGCTCGGACAGGGCCCCCACTCCTGGCTACACCTTC.

The table lists this clone with a few counts. The rearrangement joins TRBV7-9 to TRBJ2-1; D is undetermined. Trimming pared 1 base from V and 0 bases from J, leaving 4 bases between. Germline V CDR1 and CDR2: SEHNR, FQNEAQ (reference sequence). This CDR3 comprises 14 residues. The DNA of the CDR3 is TGTGCCAGCAGCTTAGGGAGCTCCTACAATGAGCAGTTCTTC. This codes for CASSLGSSYNEQFF.

This clone is a singleton in its sample. V is TRBV4-2 and J is TRBJ2-7; 10 bases are shared with TRBD2. Trimming took 1 base from V and 4 from J; bases not matched to a gene: 16. The CDR3 spans 19 residues. Germline V lookup: CDR1 LGHNA, CDR2 YNFKEQ. This CDR3 reads CASSQVVASGSARTYEQYF. The CDR3 DNA reads as TGTGCCAGCAGCCAAGTCGTAGCTAGCGGGAGTGCAAGGACTTACGAGCAGTACTTC.

This chain uses TRBV27 with TRBJ2-7, with 8 bases matching TRBD1. V gave up 4 bases and J gave up 2 bases; unmatched junction bases: 7. The CDR3 is 15 residues long. CDR1 is MNHEY and CDR2 is SMNVEV in the germline V gene (reference sequence). This CDR3 reads CASSWGTGYTYEQYF. CDR3 nucleotides: TGTGCCAGCAGTTGGGGGACAGGTTACACCTACGAGCAGTACTTC.

This clone has a handful of counts. This rearrangement joins TRBV28 to TRBJ2-5, with a tentative D call TRBD1 (6 bases). The CDR3 spans 16 residues. Trimming shortened V by 4 bases and J by 1 base, and 16 bases separated the two germline ends. Germline V gene sequence: CDR1 MDHEN, CDR2 SYDVKM. CDR3 coding DNA: TGTGCCAGCAGTTACCTCTACAGGGTTACCCAAGAGACCCAGTACTTC. This codes for CASSYLYRVTQETQYF.

This chain uses TRBV7-9 with TRBJ2-2; no reliable D call. Germline V gene sequence: CDR1 SEHNR, CDR2 FQNEAQ (reference sequence). The CDR3 spans 13 residues. With 5 bases removed from V and 0 bases from J, the gap between germline ends came to 4 bases. CDR3 in amino acids: CASSQPNTGELFF. The CDR3 coding sequence is TGTGCCAGCAGCCAACCGAACACCGGGGAGCTGTTTTTT.

Comment on this clone: One junction end disagrees with the germline gene, perhaps due to a read error. Distinct nucleotide sequences in the sample also encode this CDR3. The rearrangement links TRBV4-1 to TRBJ2-7; TRBD2 is a possible D gene (5 bases). In germline, CDR1 is MGHRA, CDR2 YSYEKL. CDR3 size: 13 residues. CDR3 nucleotides: TGCGCCAGCAGCCAAAAAAGCGGCTACGAGCAGTATTTC. It encodes CASSQKSGYEQYF.

The CDR3 sequence is CASSSGDRKFTDTQYF. CDR3 bases: TGTGCCAGCAGCAGCGGGGACAGAAAGTTCACAGATACGCAGTATTTT. This chain uses TRBV7-2 with TRBJ2-3, with D perhaps being TRBD1 or TRBD2 (7 bases each). Germline V gene sequence: CDR1 SGHTA, CDR2 FQGNSA. This CDR3 contains 16 residues. V lost 5 bases and J 2 bases, leaving 17 bases between the germline ends.

V is TRBV28 and J is TRBJ1-4; unclear D gene. The CDR3 totals 12 residues. The ends were cut back, 3 bases at V and 15 bases at J, with 14 bases in the middle. Germline V gene sequence: CDR1 MDHEN, CDR2 SYDVKM. In nucleotides, the CDR3 is TGTGCCAGCAGTTTCGGATCACAAAGTTTGTTTTTT. It is translated as CASSFGSQSLFF. The full variable domain, rest sourced from reference TRBV28 and TRBJ1-4, is DVKVTQSSRYLVKRTGEKVFLECVQDMDHENMFWYRQDPGLGLRLIYFSYDVKMKEKGDIPEGYSVSREKKERFSLILESASTNQTSMYLCASSFGSQSLFFGSGTQLSVL.